This TCR beta chain was captured by sequencing in a study of CD8 T cells in ankylosing spondylitis. Study results and limitations: Existing reports had already noted some motif variants in reactive arthritis synovial fluid and blood.

This clonotype was found a few times. Its specificity is unknown. In germline, CDR1 is GTSNPN, CDR2 SVGIG (reference sequence). Losses at the gene ends were 4 bases for V and 10 bases for J; bases not matched to a gene: 8. CDR3 length: 12 residues. TCRdb reanalysed the 5' RACE reads using MiXCR and keeps one entry per CDR3 protein. The table lists 300,000 to 350,000 distinct CDR3 sequences, 11% of them singletons, with about 10% in the top ten. J is TRBJ1-1 and V is TRBV30; 8 bases match TRBD1. The TCR sequence derives from a female donor with ankylosing spondylitis or in good health (not recorded which). The source material was blood, either unsorted or a sorted T cell fraction (not recorded which). In nucleotides, the CDR3 is TGTGCCTGGAACTCGGACAGGGCTGGAGCTTTCTTT. Encoded protein: CAWNSDRAGAFF.